This TCR beta chain emerged from a study of T cell responses to AZD1222 COVID-19 vaccine. This clone was seen once. The assay was immunoSEQ multiplex PCR, and TCRdb's table has in-frame clones only and misses some. The repertoire consists of around 100,000 clones, with more than 75% occurring once and the leading ten covering 2.5% to 4%. CDR3 size: 13 residues. Germline V CDR1 and CDR2: LGHDT, YNNKEL (reference sequence). V lost 0 bases and J 8 bases, leaving 10 bases between the germline ends. The receptor comes from an adult who received the MenACWY meningococcal vaccine as a control. The sample here was peripheral blood, taken 28 days after the second dose of the MenACWY control vaccine. This sequence joins TRBV3-1 (or the pseudogene TRBV3-2) and TRBJ1-2; D is undetermined. The CDR3 DNA is TGTGCCAGCAGCCAAGATTCCGAGGAGGGCTACACCTTC. Translation gives CASSQDSEEGYTF.